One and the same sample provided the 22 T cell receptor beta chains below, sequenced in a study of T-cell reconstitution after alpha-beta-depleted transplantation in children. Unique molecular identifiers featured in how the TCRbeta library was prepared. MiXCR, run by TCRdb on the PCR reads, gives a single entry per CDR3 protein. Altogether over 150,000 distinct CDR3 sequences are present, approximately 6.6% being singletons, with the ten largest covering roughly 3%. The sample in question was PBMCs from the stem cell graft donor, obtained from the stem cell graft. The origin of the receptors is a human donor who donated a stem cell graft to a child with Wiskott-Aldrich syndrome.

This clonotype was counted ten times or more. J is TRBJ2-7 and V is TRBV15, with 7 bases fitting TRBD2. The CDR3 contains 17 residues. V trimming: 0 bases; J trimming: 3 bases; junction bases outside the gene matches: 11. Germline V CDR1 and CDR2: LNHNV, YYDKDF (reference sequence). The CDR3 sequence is CATSRDIGPSGIYEQYF. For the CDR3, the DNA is TGTGCCACCAGCAGAGATATAGGGCCTAGCGGAATCTACGAGCAGTACTTC.

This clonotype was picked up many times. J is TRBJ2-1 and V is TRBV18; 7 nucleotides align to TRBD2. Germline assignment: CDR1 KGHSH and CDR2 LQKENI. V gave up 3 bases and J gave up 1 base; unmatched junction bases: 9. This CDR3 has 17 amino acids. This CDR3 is CASSPVMGGVSYNEQFF. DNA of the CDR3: TGTGCCAGCTCACCCGTTATGGGGGGGGTTTCCTACAATGAGCAGTTCTTC.

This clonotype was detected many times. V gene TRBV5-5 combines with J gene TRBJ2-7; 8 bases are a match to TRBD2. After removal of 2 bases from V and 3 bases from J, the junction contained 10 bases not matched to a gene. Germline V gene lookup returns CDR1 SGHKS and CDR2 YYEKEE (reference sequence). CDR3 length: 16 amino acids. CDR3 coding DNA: TGTGCCAGCAGCTTAGCCAGCGGGAGCCGTTACTACGAGCAGTACTTC. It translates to CASSLASGSRYYEQYF.

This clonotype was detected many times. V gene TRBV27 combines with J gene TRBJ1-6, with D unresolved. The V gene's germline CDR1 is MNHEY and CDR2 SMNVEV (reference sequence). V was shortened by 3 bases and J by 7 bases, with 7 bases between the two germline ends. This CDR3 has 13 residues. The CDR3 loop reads CASSFSRNSPLHF. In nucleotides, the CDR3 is TGTGCCAGCAGTTTCTCCCGCAATTCACCCCTCCACTTT.

The CDR3 loop reads CASSERGPNPQETQYF. The CDR3 DNA is TGTGCCAGCAGTGAAAGGGGACCTAACCCACAAGAGACCCAGTACTTC. This chain links TRBV25-1 with TRBJ2-5, with D possibly being TRBD1 or TRBD2 (5 bases each). V dropped 2 bases and J dropped 2 bases, with 15 bases sitting between them. The CDR3 is made up of 16 amino acids. Looked up from germline, CDR1 is MGHDK and CDR2 is SYGVNS.

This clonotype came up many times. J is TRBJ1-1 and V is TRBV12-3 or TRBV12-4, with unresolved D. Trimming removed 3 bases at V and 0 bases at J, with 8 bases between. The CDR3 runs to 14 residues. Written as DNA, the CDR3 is TGTGCCAGCAGTTTTTCGGATCTGAACACTGAAGCTTTCTTT. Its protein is CASSFSDLNTEAFF.

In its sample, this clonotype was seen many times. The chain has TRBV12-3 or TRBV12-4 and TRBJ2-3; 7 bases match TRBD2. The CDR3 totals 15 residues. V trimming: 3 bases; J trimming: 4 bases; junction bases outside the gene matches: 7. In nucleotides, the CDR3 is TGTGCCAGCAGTTTCCGAGGCGGGAGTCCAGATACGCAGTATTTT. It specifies CASSFRGGSPDTQYF.

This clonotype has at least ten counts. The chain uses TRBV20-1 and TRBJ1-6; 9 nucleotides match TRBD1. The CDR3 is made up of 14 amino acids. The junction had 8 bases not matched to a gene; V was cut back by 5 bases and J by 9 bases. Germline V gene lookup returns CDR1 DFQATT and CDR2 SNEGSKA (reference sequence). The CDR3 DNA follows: TGCAGTGCTCATTCGGGACAGGGAGGTTCACCCCTCCACTTT. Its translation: CSAHSGQGGSPLHF.

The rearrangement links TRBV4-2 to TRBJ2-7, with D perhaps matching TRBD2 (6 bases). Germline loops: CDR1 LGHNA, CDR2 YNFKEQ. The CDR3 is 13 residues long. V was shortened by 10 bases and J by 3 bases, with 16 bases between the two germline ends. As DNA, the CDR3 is TGTGCCATGAGCGCCGGACTATACTACGAGCAGTACTTC. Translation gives CAMSAGLYYEQYF.

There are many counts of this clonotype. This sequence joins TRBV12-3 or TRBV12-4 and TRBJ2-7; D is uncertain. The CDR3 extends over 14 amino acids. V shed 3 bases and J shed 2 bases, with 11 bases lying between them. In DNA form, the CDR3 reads TGTGCCAGCAGTTTGTTTGGGGTACCCTACGAGCAGTACTTC. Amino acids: CASSLFGVPYEQYF.

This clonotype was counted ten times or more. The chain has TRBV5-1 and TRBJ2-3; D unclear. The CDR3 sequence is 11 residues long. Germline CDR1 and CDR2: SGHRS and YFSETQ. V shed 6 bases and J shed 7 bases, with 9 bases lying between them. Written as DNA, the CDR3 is TGCGCCAGCAAAGGAGAACATACGCAGTATTTT. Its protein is CASKGEHTQYF.

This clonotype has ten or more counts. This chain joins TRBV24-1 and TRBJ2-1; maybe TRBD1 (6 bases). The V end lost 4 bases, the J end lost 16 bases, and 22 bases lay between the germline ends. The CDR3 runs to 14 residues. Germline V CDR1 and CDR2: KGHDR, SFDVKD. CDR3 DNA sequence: TGTGCCACCAGTGACACTTCCGCCGCGCAGGGGAGATTCTTC. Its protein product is CATSDTSAAQGRFF.

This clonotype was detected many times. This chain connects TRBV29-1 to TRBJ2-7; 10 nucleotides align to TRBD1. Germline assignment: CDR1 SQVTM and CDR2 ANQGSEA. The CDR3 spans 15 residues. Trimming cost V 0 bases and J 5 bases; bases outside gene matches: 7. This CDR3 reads CSVEEAGQGSHEQYF. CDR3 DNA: TGCAGCGTTGAAGAGGCGGGACAGGGGTCCCACGAGCAGTACTTC.

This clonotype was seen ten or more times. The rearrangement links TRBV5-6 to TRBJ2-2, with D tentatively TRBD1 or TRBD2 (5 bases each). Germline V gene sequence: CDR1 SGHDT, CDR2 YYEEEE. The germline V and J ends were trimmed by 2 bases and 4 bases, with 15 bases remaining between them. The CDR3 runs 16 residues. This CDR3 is CASSFFRGEITGELFF. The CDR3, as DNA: TGTGCCAGCAGCTTCTTTAGGGGAGAAATCACCGGGGAGCTGTTTTTT. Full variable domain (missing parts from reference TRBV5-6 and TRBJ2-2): DAGVTQSPTHLIKTRGQQVTLRCSPKSGHDTVSWYQQALGQGPQFIFQYYEEEERQRGNFPDRFSGHQFPNYSSELNVNALLLGDSALYLCASSFFRGEITGELFFGEGSRLTVL.

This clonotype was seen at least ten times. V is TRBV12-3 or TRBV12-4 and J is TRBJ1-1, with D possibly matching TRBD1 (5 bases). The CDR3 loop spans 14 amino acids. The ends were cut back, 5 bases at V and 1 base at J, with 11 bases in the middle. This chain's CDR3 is CASSPPDRNTEAFF. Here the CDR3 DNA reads TGTGCCAGCAGTCCACCAGACAGGAACACTGAAGCTTTCTTT.

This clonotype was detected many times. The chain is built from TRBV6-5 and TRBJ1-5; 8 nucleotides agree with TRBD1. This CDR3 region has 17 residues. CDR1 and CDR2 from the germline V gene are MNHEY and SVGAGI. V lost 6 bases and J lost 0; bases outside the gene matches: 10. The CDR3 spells CASSPWTGPYSNQPQHF. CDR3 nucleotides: TGTGCCAGCAGCCCCTGGACAGGGCCCTATAGCAATCAGCCCCAGCATTTT.

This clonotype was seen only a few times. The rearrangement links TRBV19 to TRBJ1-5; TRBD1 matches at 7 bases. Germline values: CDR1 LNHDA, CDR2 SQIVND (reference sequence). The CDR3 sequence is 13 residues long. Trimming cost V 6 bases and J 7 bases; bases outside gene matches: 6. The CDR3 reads CASRTGSGQPQHF. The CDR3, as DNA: TGTGCCAGTAGGACAGGGTCTGGGCAGCCCCAGCATTTT.

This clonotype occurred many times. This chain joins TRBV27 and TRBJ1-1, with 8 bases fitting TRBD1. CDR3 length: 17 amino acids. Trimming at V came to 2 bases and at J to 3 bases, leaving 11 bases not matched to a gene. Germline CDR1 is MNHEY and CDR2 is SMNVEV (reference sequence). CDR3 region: CASSLGPRQGFDTEAFF. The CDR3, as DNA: TGTGCCAGCAGTTTAGGACCTCGACAGGGGTTTGACACTGAAGCTTTCTTT.

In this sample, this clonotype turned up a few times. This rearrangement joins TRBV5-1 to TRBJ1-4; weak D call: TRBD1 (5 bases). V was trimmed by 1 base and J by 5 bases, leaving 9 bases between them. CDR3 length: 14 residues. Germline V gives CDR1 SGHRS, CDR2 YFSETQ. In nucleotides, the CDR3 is TGCGCCAGCAGCTTGTCAGGGAGGAATGAAAAACTGTTTTTT. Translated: CASSLSGRNEKLFF.

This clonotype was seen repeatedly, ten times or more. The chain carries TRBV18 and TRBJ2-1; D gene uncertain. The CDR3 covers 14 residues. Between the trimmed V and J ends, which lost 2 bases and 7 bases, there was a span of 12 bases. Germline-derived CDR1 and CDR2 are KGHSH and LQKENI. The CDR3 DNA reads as TGTGCCAGCTCACCATCAAGGGTGTGGAATGAGCAGTTCTTC. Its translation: CASSPSRVWNEQFF.

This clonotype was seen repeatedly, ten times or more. CDR3 in DNA: TGTGCCAGCATTGACGGGACAGGGGCTCTTAGCTATGGCTACACCTTC. It translates to CASIDGTGALSYGYTF. V gene TRBV28 combines with J gene TRBJ1-2; 10 nucleotides match TRBD1. The CDR3 extends over 16 amino acids. CDR1 MDHEN and CDR2 SYDVKM come from the germline V gene. J lost 4 bases, V lost 7 bases, and 12 bases had no gene match.

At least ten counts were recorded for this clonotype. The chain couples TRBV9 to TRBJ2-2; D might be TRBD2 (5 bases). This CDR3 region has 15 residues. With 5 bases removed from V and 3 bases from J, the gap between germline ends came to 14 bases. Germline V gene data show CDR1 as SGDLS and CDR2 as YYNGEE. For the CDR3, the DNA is TGTGCCAGCAGATCCTCACTAGGAGACACCGGGGAGCTGTTTTTT. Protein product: CASRSSLGDTGELFF. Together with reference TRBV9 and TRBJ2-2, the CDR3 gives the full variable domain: DSGVTQTPKHLITATGQRVTLRCSPRSGDLSVYWYQQSLDQGLQFLIQYYNGEERAKGNILERFSAQQFPDLHSELNLSSLELGDSALYFCASRSSLGDTGELFFGEGSRLTVL.